This TCR beta chain came from a study of shared clonotypes between healthy human individuals. General study findings and limits: Sampling involved blood alone; tissue repertoires likely differ.

This CDR3 contains 16 residues. The V gene's germline CDR1 is LGHNT and CDR2 FRNRAP. V shed 0 bases, J shed 7 bases, and the junction held 8 bases outside the gene matches. Concerning this clone: Its antigen is still unknown.

Splitting of each subset's genomic DNA was done evenly across several immunoSEQ plates. Sequencing was performed with immunoSEQ multiplex PCR; in TCRdb, only in-frame clones are kept and a portion is missing. The table lists about 2.3 million clones, 85% to 95% of them singletons. The sequence derives from a young man in good health. Some clones in this sample may be carry-over from other donors' samples. The chain is built from TRBV12-5 and TRBJ2-1; 8 bases are shared with TRBD2. Sequenced material: naive CD4+ T cells from PBMCs. The subset denotes: CD45RA+ positively selected. CDR3 coding DNA: TGTGCTAGTGGTTTGGTACTCACTAGCGGTCTTAATGAGCAGTTCTTC. It encodes CASGLVLTSGLNEQFF.